The 5 T cell receptor beta chains given below trace back to one sample, sequenced in a study of blood T cell repertoires in COVID-19. TCRdb's copy holds only in-frame clones and misses some; the assay was immunoSEQ multiplex PCR. The table has about 82,000 clones, about 83% seen once. The sequenced sample was peripheral blood. The source is a woman aged 55 to 70 with acute or convalescent COVID-19.

The rearrangement joins TRBV15 to TRBJ1-1, with 8 bases aligning to TRBD1. The CDR3 has 16 residues. Per germline, CDR1 LNHNV and CDR2 YYDKDF (reference sequence). With V trimmed by 3 bases and J by 6 bases, 12 bases remained unmatched. The CDR3 sequence is CATSSVKPGGSAEAFF. CDR3 sequence (DNA): TGTGCCACCAGCAGTGTGAAGCCAGGGGGCAGCGCTGAAGCTTTCTTT.

The table lists this clone with a count of one. The chain uses TRBV4-3 and TRBJ1-5; D not resolved. The CDR3 totals 13 residues. Trimming took off 0 bases at V and 5 bases at J, with 5 bases between the two ends. Germline V gene data show CDR1 as LGHNA and CDR2 as YSLEER. CDR3 DNA sequence: TGCGCCAGCAGCCAAGATAGTCATCAGCCCCAGCATTTT. Translation: CASSQDSHQPQHF.

The CDR3: CASSAGAGSTDTQYF. The DNA for the CDR3 is TGTGCCAGCAGTGCCGGAGCGGGGAGCACAGATACGCAGTATTTT. The chain joins TRBV6-4 to TRBJ2-3; TRBD2 matches 7 bases. Looked up from germline, CDR1 is MRHNA and CDR2 is SNTAGT. This CDR3 has 15 residues. After removal of 4 bases from V and 0 bases from J, the junction contained 4 bases not matched to a gene.

This clone has a handful of counts. The J gene is TRBJ2-1, the V gene TRBV9, with D unresolved. The V gene's germline CDR1 is SGDLS and CDR2 YYNGEE. The ends were cut back, 3 bases at V and 4 bases at J, with 8 bases in the middle. This CDR3 is built from 13 residues. The CDR3 nucleotides are TGTGCCAGCAGCGCCCACCAGTACAATGAGCAGTTCTTC. Translated, it gives CASSAHQYNEQFF.

This chain uses TRBV6-2 or TRBV6-3 with TRBJ2-1, with no clear D. V dropped 3 bases and J dropped 8 bases, with 11 bases sitting between them. The CDR3 has 13 amino acids. Germline V gene lookup returns CDR1 MNHEY and CDR2 SVGEGT. CDR3 amino acids: CASSYRGFDEQFF. The CDR3 region has the DNA TGTGCCAGCAGTTATCGAGGTTTCGATGAGCAGTTCTTC.